This TCR beta chain was recovered during a study of beta chain features in type 1 diabetes. General study results and limits: Patients and controls would be equally affected if PCR favored shorter templates. Patients' naive, central memory and regulatory TCRB repertoires appeared more alike than those of healthy donors. Patients with Type 1 diabetes showed moderately but significantly shorter TCRB CDR3s in all four CD4+ subsets.

The whole isolated RNA underwent reverse transcription, so sequencing captured expressed TCRB transcripts. The method was immunoSEQ multiplex PCR; TCRdb's version includes in-frame clones alone and lacks a portion of them. The sample shows under 850,000 clones, about an eighth of them seen only once. In regard to this clone: The antigen remains unidentified.

Sequencing was done on a sample of naive CD4+ T cells from blood. The receptor's source is a man aged 18 to 30 with type 1 diabetes.

CDR3 amino acids: CASSLYTQAVAFTF. The CDR3 DNA reads as TGTGCCAGCAGCCTCTACACACAGGCAGTAGCTTTCACCTTC. The chain employs TRBV7-2 and TRBJ1-2; D perhaps matches TRBD1 (5 bases). Per germline, CDR1 SGHTA and CDR2 FQGNSA. V was shortened by 5 bases and J by 13 bases, with 23 bases between the two germline ends. This CDR3 has 14 residues.